This section outlines one T cell receptor (beta chain) sequence together with its context. This clone was seen a single time. Its antigen is still unknown. Base qualities are not recorded, but no much larger clone differs from it by a single base. The CDR3 runs 14 residues from the cysteine to the phenylalanine. Kept here is only the CDR3 DNA, which spans 42 bases and is read in frame from base 1. From V the trimming removes 6 bases and from J it removes 2 bases, while the gene matches leave 4 bases of the junction unaccounted for. Taken from the germline V gene, the CDR1 and CDR2 loops are MDHEN and SYDVKM. The immunoSEQ Assay, a bias-controlled multiplex PCR, was used to amplify TCRbeta CDR3 regions from genomic DNA. From the authors' description of their analysis: Within the assay, amplification of reference gene primers was used to estimate how many nucleated cells each sample contained. Sequence reads were collapsed and filtered to measure the absolute abundance of every unique TCRbeta CDR3 rearrangement. For each sample, productive Simpson clonality was calculated as the square root of Simpson's diversity index over productive rearrangements. This immuneACCESS table, as held by TCRdb, lists in-frame sequences with V and J called but not all clones. Of the missing ones, under half trace to an unresolved V gene in checked studies; the others have no known cause. V, J and clone size reflect that table, while D and trimming were determined from the DNA. Recorded for this sample are fewer than 300,000 clones; around 92% of them occurred a single time. In total, the top ten clones hold approximately 2.6% of the sample.

This sample stems from a study of blood T cell repertoires in COVID-19 (dated by TCRdb to about 2020). As for the study more broadly: Samples covering the acute and convalescent phases of COVID-19 were provided by collaborators in the United States, Italy and Spain. The samples were drawn from the first 160 participants of the ongoing ImmuneRACE study and from 950 to 1,500 subjects provided by 6 global collaborators. A de-identified subject ID, COVID-19 status, age in years and sex were almost always included in the sample metadata. The dataset comprised deeply sampled blood TCRbeta repertoires from subjects exposed to, actively infected with, or recovered from COVID-19. The repertoires were made available in a free public database intended to serve as a resource for research on the immune response to SARS-CoV-2. The prospective study material was composed of cDNA or gDNA derived from T cells, B-cell-depleted T cells, or PBMCs. Where available, HLA class I and class II types were taken from metadata supplied by the sample provider and were not determined by assay-based typing. Paper-wide results and their limitations: The amount of clinical and demographic metadata varied by source and participant and was provided uncurated.

One collaborating source in Seattle enrolled patients while the patients were actively infected and followed the patients over time throughout the course of disease. Whole blood was collected in K2EDTA tubes by collaborating institutions according to the institutions' own protocols. For TCRbeta analysis, collaborator samples were shipped as frozen whole blood, as isolated PBMCs, or as DNA extracted from either sample type. Rearrangement joined TRBV28 to TRBJ2-1, with 7 bases matching TRBD1. This clonotype originated in a person under 35 with COVID-19, enrolled during active disease. Input material: peripheral blood. The CDR3 region reads CASSHRGTYNEQFF. The DNA sequence is given as TGTGCCAGCAGCCACAGGGGCACCTACAATGAGCAGTTCTTC.